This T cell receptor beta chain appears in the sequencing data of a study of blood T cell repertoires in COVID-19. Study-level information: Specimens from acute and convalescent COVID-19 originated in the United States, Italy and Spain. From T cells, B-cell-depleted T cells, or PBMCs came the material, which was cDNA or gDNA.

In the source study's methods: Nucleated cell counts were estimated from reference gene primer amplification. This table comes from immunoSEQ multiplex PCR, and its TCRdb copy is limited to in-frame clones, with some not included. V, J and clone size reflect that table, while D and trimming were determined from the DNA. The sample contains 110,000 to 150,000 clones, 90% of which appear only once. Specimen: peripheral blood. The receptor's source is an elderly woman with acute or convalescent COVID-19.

This CDR3 reads CASSSGQVGNTEAFF. Here the CDR3 DNA reads TGTGCCAGCAGTTCAGGACAGGTGGGTAACACTGAAGCTTTCTTT. This rearrangement joins TRBV27 to TRBJ1-1; 7 nucleotides agree with TRBD1. Germline V lookup: CDR1 MNHEY, CDR2 SMNVEV (reference sequence). The CDR3 runs to 15 residues. V trimming: 4 bases; J trimming: 2 bases; junction bases outside the gene matches: 7.